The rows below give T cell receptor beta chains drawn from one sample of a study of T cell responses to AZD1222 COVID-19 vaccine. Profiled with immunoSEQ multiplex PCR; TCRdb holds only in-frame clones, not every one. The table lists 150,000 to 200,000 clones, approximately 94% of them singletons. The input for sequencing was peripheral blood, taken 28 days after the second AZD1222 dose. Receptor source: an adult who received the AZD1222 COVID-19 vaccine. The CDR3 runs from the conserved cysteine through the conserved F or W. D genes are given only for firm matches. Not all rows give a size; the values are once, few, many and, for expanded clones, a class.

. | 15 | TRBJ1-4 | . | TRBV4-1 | CASSHGSTQSEKLFF | TGCGCCAGCAGCCACGGATCCACTCAGAGCGAAAAACTGTTTTTT
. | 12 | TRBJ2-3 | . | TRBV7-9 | CAGSQSTDTQYF | TGTGCCGGCAGCCAGAGCACAGATACGCAGTATTTT
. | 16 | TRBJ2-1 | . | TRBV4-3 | CASSQDLTADHNEQFF | TGCGCCAGCAGCCAAGATCTGACAGCGGACCACAATGAGCAGTTCTTC
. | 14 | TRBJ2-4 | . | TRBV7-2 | CASNLPGAKNIQYF | TGTGCCAGCAACTTACCCGGAGCCAAAAACATTCAGTACTTC
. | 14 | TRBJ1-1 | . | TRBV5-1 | CASSPWAVNTEAFF | TGCGCCAGCAGCCCTTGGGCAGTGAACACTGAAGCTTTCTTT
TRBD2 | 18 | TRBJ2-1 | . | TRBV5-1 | CASSLNQGFSGRANEQFF | TGCGCCAGCAGCTTAAATCAGGGTTTTAGCGGGAGGGCCAATGAGCAGTTCTTC
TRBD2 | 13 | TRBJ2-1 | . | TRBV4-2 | CASSPYRGDEQFF | TGTGCCAGCAGCCCATACCGGGGGGATGAGCAGTTCTTC
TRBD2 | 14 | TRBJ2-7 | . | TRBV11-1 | CASSPGLAGYEQYF | TGTGCCAGCAGCCCGGGACTAGCCGGGTACGAGCAGTACTTC
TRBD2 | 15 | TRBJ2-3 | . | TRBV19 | CASSSRDYLTDTQYF | TGTGCCAGTAGCTCCCGGGACTATCTCACAGATACGCAGTATTTT
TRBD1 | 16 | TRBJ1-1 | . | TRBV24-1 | CATSESTGGRVTEAFF | TGTGCCACCAGTGAATCGACAGGGGGGAGGGTTACTGAAGCTTTCTTT
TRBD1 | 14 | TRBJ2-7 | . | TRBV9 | CASSLDRGSYEQYF | TGTGCCAGCAGCCTTGACAGGGGATCCTACGAGCAGTACTTC
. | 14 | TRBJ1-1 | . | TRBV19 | CASTLTREGTEAFF | TGTGCCAGTACCTTGACCAGGGAGGGAACTGAAGCTTTCTTT
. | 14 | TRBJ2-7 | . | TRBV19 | CASSIGRESDEQYF | TGTGCCAGTAGTATAGGCCGGGAGAGCGACGAGCAGTACTTC
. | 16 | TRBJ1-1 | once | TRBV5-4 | CASSLGYANFNTEAFF | TGTGCCAGCAGCTTGGGTTACGCTAATTTCAACACTGAAGCTTTCTTT
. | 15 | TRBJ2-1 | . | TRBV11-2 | CASSSPVGAYNEQFF | TGTGCCAGCAGCTCCCCTGTTGGCGCCTACAATGAGCAGTTCTTC
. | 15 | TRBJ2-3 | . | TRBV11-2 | CASSYSRDLRDTQYF | TGTGCCAGCAGCTATAGTAGGGACTTACGAGATACGCAGTATTTT
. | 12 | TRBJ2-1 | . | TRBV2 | CASSTRTLWQFF | TGTGCCAGCAGTACCCGGACCCTGTGGCAGTTCTTC
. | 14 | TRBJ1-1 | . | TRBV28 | CASSPRRMNTEAFF | TGTGCCAGCAGTCCGCGGCGGATGAACACTGAAGCTTTCTTT
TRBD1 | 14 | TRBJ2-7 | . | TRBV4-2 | CASSGRTGVYEQYF | TGTGCCAGCAGCGGACGGACAGGAGTTTACGAGCAGTACTTC
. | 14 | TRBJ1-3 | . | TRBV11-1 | CASSLQVSGNTIYF | TGTGCCAGCAGCCTACAGGTCTCTGGAAACACCATATATTTT
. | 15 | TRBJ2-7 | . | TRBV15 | CATSRGGTVGYEQYF | TGTGCCACCAGTCGAGGGGGGACTGTTGGCTACGAGCAGTACTTC
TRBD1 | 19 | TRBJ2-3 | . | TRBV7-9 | CASSLARTGGFSSTDTQYF | TGTGCCAGCAGCTTAGCCCGGACAGGGGGCTTTTCTAGCACAGATACGCAGTATTTT
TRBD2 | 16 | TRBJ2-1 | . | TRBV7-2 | CASSLGPSGSYNEQFF | TGTGCCAGCAGCTTAGGGCCTAGCGGGAGCTACAATGAGCAGTTCTTC
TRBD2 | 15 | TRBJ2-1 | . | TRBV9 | CASSVGGSPFNEQFF | TGTGCCAGCAGCGTAGGCGGGAGCCCCTTCAATGAGCAGTTCTTC
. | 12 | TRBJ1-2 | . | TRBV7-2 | CASSLTQYGYTF | TGTGCCAGCAGCTTAACCCAATATGGCTACACCTTC
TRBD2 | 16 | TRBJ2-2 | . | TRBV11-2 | CASSLEGLGPTGELFF | TGTGCCAGCAGCCTGGAGGGACTAGGCCCGACCGGGGAGCTGTTTTTT
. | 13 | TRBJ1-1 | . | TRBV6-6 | CASSGGGVTEAFF | TGTGCCAGCAGTGGCGGGGGGGTGACTGAAGCTTTCTTT
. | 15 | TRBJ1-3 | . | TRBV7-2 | CASSLVPGSGNTIYF | TGTGCCAGCAGCTTAGTGCCCGGGTCGGGAAACACCATATATTTT
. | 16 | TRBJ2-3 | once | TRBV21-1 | CASSKGGLAGGDTQYF | TGTGCCAGCAGCAAAGGGGGGCTAGCGGGAGGGGATACGCAGTATTTT
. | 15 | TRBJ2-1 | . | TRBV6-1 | CASSEGAGKYNEQFF | TGTGCCAGCAGTGAAGGGGCGGGAAAGTACAATGAGCAGTTCTTC
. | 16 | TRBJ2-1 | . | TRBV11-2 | CASSPQLRGRADEQFF | TGTGCCAGCAGCCCCCAATTAAGAGGGCGGGCGGATGAGCAGTTCTTC
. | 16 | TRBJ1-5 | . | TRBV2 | CASSSKGPYSNQPQHF | TGTGCCAGCAGTTCCAAGGGCCCTTATAGCAATCAGCCCCAGCATTTT
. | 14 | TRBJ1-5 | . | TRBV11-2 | CASSLGGRDQPQHF | TGTGCCAGCAGCTTAGGGGGGAGGGATCAGCCCCAGCATTTT
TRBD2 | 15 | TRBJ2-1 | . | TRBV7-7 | CASSRGLAAYNEQFF | TGTGCCAGCAGCCGGGGACTAGCGGCTTATAATGAGCAGTTCTTC
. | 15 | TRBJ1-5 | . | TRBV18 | CASSPGGAGNQPQHF | TGTGCCAGCTCACCAGGGGGCGCGGGCAATCAGCCCCAGCATTTT
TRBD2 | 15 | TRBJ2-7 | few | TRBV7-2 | CASSPLAGVNQEQYF | TGTGCCAGCAGCCCACTAGCGGGAGTCAATCAGGAGCAGTACTTC
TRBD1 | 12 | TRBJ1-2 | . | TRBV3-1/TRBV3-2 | CASSLPGQGCTF | TGTGCCAGCAGCCTACCGGGACAGGGCTGTACCTTC
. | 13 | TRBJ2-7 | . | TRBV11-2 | CASSFDRTSEQYF | TGTGCCAGCAGCTTTGACAGAACGTCCGAGCAGTACTTC
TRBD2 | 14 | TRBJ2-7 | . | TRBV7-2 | CASSFAGAAYEQYF | TGTGCCAGCAGCTTCGCGGGAGCAGCCTACGAGCAGTACTTC
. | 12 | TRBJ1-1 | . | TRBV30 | CAWSVEGGEAFF | TGTGCCTGGAGTGTAGAGGGTGGGGAAGCTTTCTTT
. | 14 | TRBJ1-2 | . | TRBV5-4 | CASSLSRGDDGYTF | TGTGCCAGCAGCTTGAGCAGGGGAGACGATGGCTACACCTTC